The clone carrying this TCR beta chain is a singleton in its sample. This entry is derived from a study of blood T cell repertoires in COVID-19. This CDR3 comprises 14 residues. After removal of 6 bases from V and 2 bases from J, the junction contained 1 base not matched to a gene. Germline loops: CDR1 MNHNY, CDR2 SVGAGI (reference sequence). Repertoires were generated with immunoSEQ multiplex PCR, while TCRdb's copy carries only in-frame clones and drops some. The table has some 140,000 clones, about 89% seen once. The specimen sequenced was peripheral blood. The rearrangement uses TRBV6-6 and TRBJ2-7, with 13 positions matching TRBD2. This TCR derives from a man aged 45 to 65 with active or convalescent COVID-19. In nucleotides, the CDR3 is TGTGCCAGCAGAACTAGCGGGGGGGCCTACGAGCAGTACTTC. Its protein is CASRTSGGAYEQYF.